The 18 T cell receptor beta chains presented below share a single source sample, sequenced in a study of T cell changes during pregnancy in multiple sclerosis (dated by TCRdb to between 2018 and 2020). Receptor amplification or capture employed the immunoSEQ multiplex PCR assay. TCRdb stores this immuneACCESS table with in-frame sequences only. Part of the clones is absent; in the studies checked, under half of the shortfall reflects unresolved V genes, and no reason is known for the rest. This sample has about 68,000 clones in its table, and around nine tenths of those were observed once. The ten largest clones represent roughly 3.9% of the sample. This specimen consisted of peripheral blood, obtained after pregnancy. The receptors were sampled from a female donor in good health, enrolled as a control in a pregnancy study.

The chain has TRBV5-1 and TRBJ2-7; TRBD2 aligns across 12 bases. The CDR3 consists of 18 residues. The germline V gene encodes CDR1 SGHRS and CDR2 YFSETQ. Trimming cost V 7 bases and J 4 bases; bases outside gene matches: 18. In DNA form, the CDR3 reads TGCGCCAGCTATCTAATTCCGGGCACTAGCGGGGGGAGGTACGAGCAGTACTTC. Translating it yields CASYLIPGTSGGRYEQYF.

The J gene is TRBJ2-7, the V gene TRBV27, with 12 bases identical to TRBD1. Germline assignment: CDR1 MNHEY and CDR2 SMNVEV (reference sequence). The CDR3 consists of 15 residues. Trimming cost V 1 base and J 6 bases; bases outside gene matches: 4. The CDR3 sequence: CASSLYGTGGGEQYF. CDR3 DNA sequence: TGTGCCAGCAGTTTATATGGGACAGGGGGCGGCGAGCAGTACTTC.

CDR3 DNA: TGTGCCAGCAGCTTGACGGACAGGGGGCGAGGTGCTGGGGCCAACGTCCTGACTTTC. This gives the protein CASSLTDRGRGAGANVLTF. The V and J genes are TRBV5-5 and TRBJ2-6; TRBD1 matches at 11 bases. The CDR3 sequence is 19 residues long. With 1 base clipped from V and 2 bases from J, the junction kept 8 bases outside the gene matches. Germline loops: CDR1 SGHKS, CDR2 YYEKEE (reference sequence).

The chain combines TRBV11-3 with TRBJ2-7, with 7 bases lining up with TRBD2. Germline CDR1 SGHNT, CDR2 YENEEA. This CDR3 has 13 amino acids. V trimming: 5 bases; J trimming: 4 bases; junction bases outside the gene matches: 5. The CDR3 is CASSRGTTYEQYF. The CDR3 DNA reads TGTGCCAGCAGCCGCGGGACTACTTACGAGCAGTACTTC. Using reference TRBV11-3 and TRBJ2-7 for the parts outside the CDR3, the full variable domain is EAGVVQSPRYKIIEKKQPVAFWCNPISGHNTLYWYLQNLGQGPELLIRYENEEAVDDSQLPKDRFSAERLKGVDSTLKIQPAELGDSAVYLCASSRGTTYEQYFGPGTRLTVT.

The rearrangement uses TRBV27 and TRBJ2-1; 12 bases map to TRBD1. The germline CDR1 and CDR2 sequences are MNHEY and SMNVEV (reference sequence). The CDR3 is made up of 14 amino acids. The J segment lost 15 bases and the V segment lost 5 bases, leaving 11 bases of the junction unmatched. The CDR3 DNA sequence: TGTGCCAGCAGTACCGGGACAGGGGGCCCGGCGTTGTTCTTC. Residues: CASSTGTGGPALFF.

This clone has only one observation. The rearrangement joins TRBV5-1 to TRBJ2-7, with 9 nucleotides matching TRBD1. The CDR3 has 14 amino acids. Germline V CDR1 and CDR2: SGHRS, YFSETQ. Unmatched junction bases numbered 3, after V lost 3 bases and J lost 2 bases. CDR3 in DNA: TGCGCCAGCAGCTCCGGGACAGGGACCTACGAGCAGTACTTC. It is translated as CASSSGTGTYEQYF.

The chain recombines TRBV7-6 with TRBJ1-1; TRBD1 might be the D (6 bases). Germline assignment: CDR1 SGHVS and CDR2 FNYEAQ. V was cut by 5 bases and J by 0 bases, with 10 bases left in between. The CDR3 covers 14 residues. Written as DNA, the CDR3 is TGTGCCAGCAGCCAGAGGGGGATGAACACTGAAGCTTTCTTT. It is translated as CASSQRGMNTEAFF.

The rearrangement links TRBV27 to TRBJ1-5; 10 nucleotides align to TRBD1. With V trimmed by 5 bases and J by 4 bases, 5 bases remained unmatched. From germline, CDR1 is MNHEY and CDR2 SMNVEV (reference sequence). CDR3 length equals 15 residues. CDR3 in amino acids: CASSPDRGNNQPQHF. The CDR3 bases are TGTGCCAGCAGTCCGGACAGGGGGAATAATCAGCCCCAGCATTTT.

The rearrangement joins TRBV6-1 to TRBJ2-5, with 8 bases that match TRBD2. Per the germline V gene, CDR1 is MNHNS and CDR2 is SASEGT. Trimming cost V 6 bases and J 2 bases; bases outside gene matches: 5. The CDR3 sequence is 14 residues long. The CDR3 here is CASRVAGTQETQYF. CDR3 bases: TGTGCCAGCAGGGTAGCGGGGACACAAGAGACCCAGTACTTC.

The chain couples TRBV5-6 to TRBJ2-3, with 8 bases lining up with TRBD2. The CDR3 length is 16 residues. CDR1 is SGHDT and CDR2 is YYEEEE in the germline V gene. The junction had 3 bases not matched to a gene; V was cut back by 0 bases and J by 0 bases. CDR3 residues: CASSLAIAGSTDTQYF. CDR3 in DNA: TGTGCCAGCAGCTTGGCGATAGCGGGGAGCACAGATACGCAGTATTTT.

There are a few counts of this clone. This chain joins TRBV19 and TRBJ1-6; D uncertain. Germline CDR1 reads LNHDA; CDR2 reads SQIVND (reference sequence). The V end lost 0 bases, the J end lost 4 bases, and 10 bases lay between the germline ends. This CDR3 spans 16 amino acids. The CDR3 region is CASSIDHAGYNSPLHF. The CDR3 DNA sequence: TGTGCCAGTAGTATAGACCACGCGGGGTATAATTCACCCCTCCACTTT.

The genes are TRBV19 and TRBJ1-2, with 7 bases lining up with TRBD1. V lost 3 bases, J lost 2 bases, and 3 bases stayed unmatched. The germline gives CDR1 LNHDA, CDR2 SQIVND (reference sequence). The CDR3 loop spans 14 amino acids. The CDR3 reads CASSMTGQNYGYTF. CDR3 nucleotide sequence: TGTGCCAGTAGTATGACAGGGCAAAACTATGGCTACACCTTC. Using reference TRBV19 and TRBJ1-2 for the parts outside the CDR3, the full variable domain is DGGITQSPKYLFRKEGQNVTLSCEQNLNHDAMYWYRQDPGQGLRLIYYSQIVNDFQKGDIAEGYSVSREKKESFPLTVTSAQKNPTAFYLCASSMTGQNYGYTFGSGTRLTVV.

The chain links TRBV7-3 to TRBJ2-5; TRBD1 agrees at 12 bases. The V segment lost 1 base and the J segment 5 bases; nucleotides outside the gene matches: 5. The CDR3 length is 16 residues. Germline loops: CDR1 SGHTA, CDR2 FQGTGA. For the CDR3, the DNA is TGTGCCAGCAGCTTAAGGGACAGGGGGCGTGGGGAGACCCAGTACTTC. This encodes CASSLRDRGRGETQYF.

This chain uses TRBV18 with TRBJ2-1, with 7 bases aligning to TRBD1. The CDR3 loop spans 13 amino acids. V trimming: 4 bases; J trimming: 5 bases; junction bases outside the gene matches: 2. CDR1 is KGHSH and CDR2 is LQKENI in the germline V gene. CDR3 sequence (DNA): TGTGCCAGCTCACTGGACAGGCACAATGAGCAGTTCTTC. The encoded protein is CASSLDRHNEQFF.

This chain connects TRBV30 to TRBJ2-3, with 9 bases that match TRBD2. Trimming at V came to 2 bases and at J to 3 bases, leaving 3 bases not matched to a gene. The CDR3 has 14 residues. Germline CDR1 reads GTSNPN; CDR2 reads SVGIG (reference sequence). CDR3 in DNA: TGTGCCTGGAGTATTCTAGCGGGGACAGATACGCAGTATTTT. Amino acids: CAWSILAGTDTQYF. Based on the CDR3 plus reference TRBV30 and TRBJ2-3, the full variable domain is SQTIHQWPATLVQPVGSPLSLECTVEGTSNPNLYWYRQAAGRGLQLLFYSVGIGQISSEVPQNLSASRPQDRQFILSSKKLLLSDSGFYLCAWSILAGTDTQYFGPGTRLTVL.

V is TRBV15 and J is TRBJ2-1; D unclear. The V gene's germline CDR1 is LNHNV and CDR2 YYDKDF (reference sequence). Trimming took off 5 bases at V and 9 bases at J, with 14 bases between the two ends. The CDR3 is 13 amino acids. CDR3 residues: CATSSRLSPEQFF. The CDR3 region has the DNA TGTGCCACCAGCTCCCGACTGTCGCCTGAGCAGTTCTTC.

The J gene is TRBJ1-2, the V gene TRBV5-5, with no clear D. The germline V gene has CDR1 SGHKS and CDR2 YYEKEE (reference sequence). Trimming shortened V by 10 bases and J by 7 bases, and 20 bases separated the two germline ends. The CDR3 is made up of 13 amino acids. CDR3: CASNLELGGGYTF. In nucleotides, the CDR3 is TGTGCCTCCAATCTGGAGTTAGGAGGTGGCTACACCTTC.

This chain links TRBV5-4 with TRBJ1-4; D might be TRBD1 (5 bases). Trimming removed 0 bases from V and 0 bases from J, with 12 bases in between. The CDR3 covers 17 residues. CDR1 SGHNT and CDR2 YYREEE come from the germline V gene (reference sequence). CDR3 protein: CASSLAGRGSTNEKLFF. The CDR3 nucleotides are TGTGCCAGCAGCTTGGCAGGCCGGGGGTCAACTAATGAAAAACTGTTTTTT.